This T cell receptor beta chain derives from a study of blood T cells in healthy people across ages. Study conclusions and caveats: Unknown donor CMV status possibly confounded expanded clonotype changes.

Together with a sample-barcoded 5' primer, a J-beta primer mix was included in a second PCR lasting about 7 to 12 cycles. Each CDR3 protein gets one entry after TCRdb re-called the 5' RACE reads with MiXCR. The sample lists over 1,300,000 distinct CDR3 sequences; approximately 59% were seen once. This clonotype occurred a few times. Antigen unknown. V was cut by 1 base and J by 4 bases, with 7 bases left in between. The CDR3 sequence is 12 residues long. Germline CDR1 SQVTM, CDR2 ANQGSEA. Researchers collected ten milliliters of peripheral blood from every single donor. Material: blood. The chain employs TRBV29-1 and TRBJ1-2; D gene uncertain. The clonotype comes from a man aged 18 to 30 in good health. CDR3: CSVEGAIYGYTF. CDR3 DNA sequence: TGCAGCGTTGAAGGGGCGATCTATGGCTACACCTTC.